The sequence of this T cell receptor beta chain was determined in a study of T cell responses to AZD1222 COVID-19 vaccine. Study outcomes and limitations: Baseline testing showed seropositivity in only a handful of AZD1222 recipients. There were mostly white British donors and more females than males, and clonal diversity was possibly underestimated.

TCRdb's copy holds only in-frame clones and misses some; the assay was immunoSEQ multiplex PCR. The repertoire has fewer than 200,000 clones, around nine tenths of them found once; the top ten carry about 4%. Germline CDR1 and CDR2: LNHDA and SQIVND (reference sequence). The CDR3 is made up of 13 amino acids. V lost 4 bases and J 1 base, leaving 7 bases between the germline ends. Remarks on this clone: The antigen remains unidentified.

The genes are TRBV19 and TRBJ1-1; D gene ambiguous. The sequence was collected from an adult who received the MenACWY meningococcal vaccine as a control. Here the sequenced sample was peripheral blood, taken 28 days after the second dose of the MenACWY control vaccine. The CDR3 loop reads CASSTQGNTEAFF. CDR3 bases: TGTGCCAGTAGTACCCAAGGGAACACTGAAGCTTTCTTT.